The 17 T cell receptor beta chains listed next were all sequenced from one sample in a study of identical twins. Each CDR3 protein gets one entry after TCRdb re-called the 5' RACE reads with MiXCR. The sample holds some 710,000 distinct CDR3 sequences, 6.1% seen once. Sequencing was done on a sample of naive T cells sorted from blood. These TCRs come from a man between 18 and 29 years old in good health.

As concerns this clonotype: This could be a read error, since a much larger clone is one nucleotide away. The J gene is TRBJ2-1, the V gene TRBV20-1, with D tentatively TRBD1 (5 bases). V gave up 1 base and J gave up 6 bases, with 22 bases separating them. CDR1 DFQATT and CDR2 SNEGSKA come from the germline V gene (reference sequence). The CDR3 has 17 amino acids. DNA for the CDR3: TGCAGTGCTAGAGGCTCTAGGCCAGGGTTGACCGTCAATGAGCAGTTCTTC. Residues: CSARGSRPGLTVNEQFF.

In this sample, this clonotype turned up a few times. Written as DNA, the CDR3 is TGTGCCAGCAGAGAACTGGCGGGAGGGTCCCACAATGAGCAGTTCTTC. Encoded protein: CASRELAGGSHNEQFF. This chain links TRBV3-1 with TRBJ2-1, with 9 bases fitting TRBD2. Germline assignment: CDR1 LGHDT and CDR2 YNNKEL (reference sequence). The CDR3 has 16 residues. Unmatched junction bases numbered 11, after V lost 6 bases and J lost 5 bases.

This clonotype was counted ten times or more. The chain carries TRBV25-1 and TRBJ2-1; TRBD1 matches at 10 bases. Germline assignment: CDR1 MGHDK and CDR2 SYGVNS. The length of the CDR3 is 16 residues. The V and J ends lost 5 bases and 6 bases, in that order; junction bases with no gene match: 10. The CDR3 region is CASSHTGTGVPNEQFF. The CDR3 DNA follows: TGTGCCAGCAGTCACACCGGGACAGGGGTACCCAATGAGCAGTTCTTC. Combining the CDR3 with reference TRBV25-1 and TRBJ2-1 gives the whole variable domain EADIYQTPRYLVIGTGKKITLECSQTMGHDKMYWYQQDPGMELHLIHYSYGVNSTEKGDLSSESTVSRIRTEHFPLTLESARPSHTSQYLCASSHTGTGVPNEQFFGPGTRLTVL.

The sample holds many counts of this clonotype. This rearrangement joins TRBV20-1 to TRBJ2-7, with D uncertain. From germline, CDR1 is DFQATT and CDR2 SNEGSKA (reference sequence). The CDR3 covers 14 residues. Trimming took off 6 bases at V and 7 bases at J, with 22 bases between the two ends. The chain's CDR3 is CSAKKKSGFWEQYF. The CDR3 bases are TGCAGTGCCAAAAAAAAAAGTGGTTTCTGGGAGCAGTACTTC.

This chain links TRBV28 with TRBJ1-5, with TRBD1 as a possible D gene (5 bases). Germline V gives CDR1 MDHEN, CDR2 SYDVKM. V dropped 3 bases and J dropped 7 bases, with 16 bases sitting between them. The CDR3 runs to 15 residues. CDR3 DNA: TGTGCCAGCAGTTTCGGGCAGGGTAGTCGCCAGCCCCAGCATTTT. It codes for CASSFGQGSRQPQHF.

This clonotype was seen many times. The chain is built from TRBV20-1 and TRBJ1-2, with D tentatively TRBD1 (5 bases). Germline V gene sequence: CDR1 DFQATT, CDR2 SNEGSKA (reference sequence). Trimming cost V 0 bases and J 5 bases, with 10 bases left between them. The CDR3 is 13 residues long. The chain's CDR3 is CSARDRQTYGYTF. The CDR3 bases are TGCAGTGCTAGAGATCGACAGACATATGGCTACACCTTC.

This rearrangement joins TRBV24-1 to TRBJ2-1; D is ambiguous. Deletions cut 3 bases from V and 12 bases from J, with 17 bases between. There are 14 residues in the CDR3. Germline V gene sequence: CDR1 KGHDR, CDR2 SFDVKD. The CDR3 is CATSDASWQAVQFF. CDR3 bases: TGTGCCACCAGTGATGCCTCGTGGCAGGCCGTGCAGTTCTTC.

This clonotype was observed a handful of times. The gene calls are TRBV2 and TRBJ1-5, with 9 bases lining up with TRBD1. J gave up 3 bases and V 6 bases, and 6 bases lay outside the gene matches. Germline loops: CDR1 SNHLY, CDR2 FYNNEI. The CDR3 contains 15 residues. CDR3 loop: CASSMGQGTNQPQHF. CDR3 nucleotides: TGTGCCAGCAGCATGGGACAGGGAACCAATCAGCCCCAGCATTTT.

This clonotype has a handful of counts. The gene calls are TRBV27 and TRBJ2-7; 8 nucleotides match TRBD2. V was pared by 4 bases and J by 2 bases, with 13 bases of the junction left unmatched. CDR3 size: 17 residues. Germline CDR1 reads MNHEY; CDR2 reads SMNVEV (reference sequence). The CDR3 loop is CASSSIRVAGSPYEQYV. CDR3 DNA: TGTGCCAGCAGTTCCATCAGGGTAGCGGGATCCCCCTACGAGCAGTACGTC.

This clonotype has at least ten counts. The chain has TRBV23-1 and TRBJ2-1; TRBD2 agrees at 11 bases. TRBV23-1 falls under the ORF class, with uncertain function. Trimming at V came to 1 base and at J to 8 bases, leaving 10 bases not matched to a gene. The CDR3 has 17 residues. As DNA, the CDR3 is TGCGCCAGCAGTCAATTGACTAGCGGGATAGGTTCGCATGAGCAGTTCTTC. Translated: CASSQLTSGIGSHEQFF.

The chain couples TRBV29-1 to TRBJ2-5, with D perhaps matching TRBD1 (6 bases). From germline, CDR1 is SQVTM and CDR2 ANQGSEA. The CDR3 sequence is 13 residues long. Trimming pared 3 bases from V and 6 bases from J, leaving 14 bases between. The CDR3 coding sequence is TGCAGCGTTGAGGGGGCAGACTTGAAGACCCAGTACTTC. Translation gives CSVEGADLKTQYF.

This clonotype showed up many times. The rearrangement links TRBV20-1 to TRBJ1-6, with 9 nucleotides matching TRBD1. CDR3 length: 14 amino acids. Trimming took 4 bases from V and 8 from J; bases not matched to a gene: 6. Per the germline V gene, CDR1 is DFQATT and CDR2 is SNEGSKA (reference sequence). The CDR3 protein is CSATRTGVDSPLHF. In DNA, the CDR3 is TGCAGTGCTACTCGGACAGGGGTAGATTCACCCCTCCACTTT.

This clonotype was counted a few times. The chain combines TRBV11-1 with TRBJ2-3; 9 bases match TRBD2. V shed 5 bases, J shed 1 base, and the junction held 7 bases outside the gene matches. There are 16 residues in the CDR3. In germline, CDR1 is SGHAT, CDR2 FQDESV (reference sequence). CDR3 region: CASSLRRLAGTDTQYF. CDR3 bases: TGTGCCAGCAGCCTCCGCAGACTAGCGGGCACAGATACGCAGTATTTT.

The rearrangement links TRBV24-1 to TRBJ1-1; D ambiguous. Germline values: CDR1 KGHDR, CDR2 SFDVKD. The CDR3 length is 13 residues. V was pared by 6 bases and J by 3 bases, with 10 bases between. CDR3 in DNA: TGTGCCACCAGTACCGGACCTCACACTGAAGCTTTCTTT. Translating it yields CATSTGPHTEAFF.

CDR3 amino acids: CASSFLGGANEQFF. CDR3 nucleotide sequence: TGTGCCAGCAGTTTTTTAGGGGGAGCCAATGAGCAGTTCTTC. The chain uses TRBV7-2 and TRBJ2-1, with D tentatively TRBD1 (6 bases). CDR3 size: 14 residues. Between the trimmed V and J ends, which lost 6 bases and 6 bases, there was a span of 15 bases. Germline V gene sequence: CDR1 SGHTA, CDR2 FQGNSA. Supplemented by reference TRBV7-2 and TRBJ2-1, the full variable domain reads GAGVSQSPSNKVTEKGKDVELRCDPISGHTALYWYRQSLGQGLEFLIYFQGNSAPDKSGLPSDRFSAERTGGSVSTLTIQRTQQEDSAVYLCASSFLGGANEQFFGPGTRLTVL.

This clonotype was counted ten times or more. This rearrangement joins TRBV7-3 to TRBJ2-2, with TRBD1 matching over 9 bases. This CDR3 has 15 residues. Germline loops: CDR1 SGHTA, CDR2 FQGTGA. Trimming cost V 5 bases and J 5 bases; bases outside gene matches: 6. Here the CDR3 reads CASSPGQGWTGELFF. CDR3 in DNA: TGTGCCAGCAGCCCGGGACAGGGTTGGACCGGGGAGCTGTTTTTT.

This rearrangement joins TRBV5-5 to TRBJ2-7; D unclear. Trimming took 4 bases from V and 3 from J, leaving 14 bases between them. CDR1 SGHKS and CDR2 YYEKEE come from the germline V gene (reference sequence). The CDR3 has 14 amino acids. CDR3 protein: CASSPATTHYEQYV. The CDR3 DNA reads as TGTGCCAGCAGCCCGGCCACTACCCACTACGAGCAGTACGTC.